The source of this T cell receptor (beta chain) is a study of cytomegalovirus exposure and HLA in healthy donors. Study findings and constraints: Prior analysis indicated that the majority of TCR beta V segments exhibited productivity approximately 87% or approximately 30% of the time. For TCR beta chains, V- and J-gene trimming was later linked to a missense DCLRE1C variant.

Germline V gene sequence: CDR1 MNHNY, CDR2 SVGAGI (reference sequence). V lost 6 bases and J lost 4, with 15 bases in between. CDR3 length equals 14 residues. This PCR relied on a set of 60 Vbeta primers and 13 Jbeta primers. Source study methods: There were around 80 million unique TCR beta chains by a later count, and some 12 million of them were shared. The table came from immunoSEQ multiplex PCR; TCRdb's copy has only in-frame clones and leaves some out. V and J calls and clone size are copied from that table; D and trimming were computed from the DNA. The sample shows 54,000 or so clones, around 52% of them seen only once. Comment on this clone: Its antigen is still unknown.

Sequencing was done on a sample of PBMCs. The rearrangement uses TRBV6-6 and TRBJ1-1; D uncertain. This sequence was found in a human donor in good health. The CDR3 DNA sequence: TGTGCCAGCAGGTATGGGCCGGGAGGCACTGAAGCTTTCTTT. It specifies CASRYGPGGTEAFF.